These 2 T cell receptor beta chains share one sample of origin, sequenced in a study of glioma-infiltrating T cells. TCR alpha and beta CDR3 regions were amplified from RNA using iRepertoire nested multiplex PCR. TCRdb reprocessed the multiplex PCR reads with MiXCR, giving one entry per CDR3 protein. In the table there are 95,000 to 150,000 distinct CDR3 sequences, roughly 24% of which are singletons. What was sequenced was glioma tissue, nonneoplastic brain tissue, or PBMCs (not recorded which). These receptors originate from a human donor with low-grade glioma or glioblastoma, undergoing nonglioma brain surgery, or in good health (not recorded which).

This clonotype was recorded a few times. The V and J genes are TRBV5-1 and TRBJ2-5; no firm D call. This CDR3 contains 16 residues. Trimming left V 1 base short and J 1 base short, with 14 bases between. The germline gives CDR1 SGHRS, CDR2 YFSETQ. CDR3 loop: CASSLNPLGSQETQYF. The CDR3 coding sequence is TGCGCCAGCAGCTTGAACCCCCTTGGCAGCCAAGAGACCCAGTACTTC.

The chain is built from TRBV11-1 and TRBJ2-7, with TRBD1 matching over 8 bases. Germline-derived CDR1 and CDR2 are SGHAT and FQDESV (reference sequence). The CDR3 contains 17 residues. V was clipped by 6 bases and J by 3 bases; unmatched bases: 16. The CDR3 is CASRFGSPDRANYEQYF. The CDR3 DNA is TGTGCCAGCAGATTTGGTAGTCCGGACAGGGCCAACTACGAGCAGTACTTC.